A single sample is the source of the 6 T cell receptor beta chains below, sequenced in a study of PD-1 blockade in mismatch repair-deficient tumors. Here immunoSEQ multiplex PCR was the method, and the copy in TCRdb shows in-frame clones only, minus some. The sample includes tens of thousands of clones, 81% of them seen just once. The input for sequencing was peripheral blood, taken 12 weeks after starting pembrolizumab. The source is an adult with mismatch repair-deficient cancer.

This chain links TRBV2 with TRBJ1-5; 7 nucleotides line up with TRBD1. CDR3 length: 12 amino acids. CDR1 and CDR2 from the germline V gene are SNHLY and FYNNEI. V shed 7 bases and J 7 bases; nucleotides not matched to a gene: 4. CDR3 sequence (DNA): TGTGCCAGCACAGGGGGTGCACAGCCCCAGCATTTT. Its translation: CASTGGAQPQHF.

This chain connects TRBV6-5 to TRBJ2-5; TRBD2 might be the D (6 bases). Trimming cost V 2 bases and J 7 bases, with 11 bases left between them. Looked up from germline, CDR1 is MNHEY and CDR2 is SVGAGI. The CDR3 is 13 amino acids. The CDR3 region is CASSYGLGGTQYF. CDR3 sequence (DNA): TGTGCCAGCAGTTACGGACTGGGGGGGACCCAGTACTTC.

This chain joins TRBV29-1 and TRBJ2-4, with D perhaps matching TRBD1 (5 bases). The CDR3 runs 11 residues. The germline V gene encodes CDR1 SQVTM and CDR2 ANQGSEA. The CDR3 sequence: CGAEAKNIQYF. CDR3 in DNA: TGCGGGGCAGAGGCCAAAAACATTCAGTACTTC.

Only one count was recorded for this clone. This rearrangement joins TRBV7-6 to TRBJ2-3; D is undetermined. Germline CDR1 reads SGHVS; CDR2 reads FNYEAQ. The CDR3 length is 12 residues. The V and J ends lost 4 bases and 1 base respectively, with 3 bases between them. In DNA form, the CDR3 reads TGTGCCAGCAGCTCCGGCACAGATACGCAGTATTTT. Translation: CASSSGTDTQYF.

This clone occurred once. The rearrangement links TRBV10-3 to TRBJ2-1; the match to TRBD1 covers 9 bases. CDR3 length: 15 amino acids. J was trimmed by 5 bases and V by 6 bases; bases with no gene match: 8. Germline CDR1 ENHRY, CDR2 SYGVKD. The CDR3 is CAISRRDRDNNEQFF. The CDR3 DNA reads TGTGCCATCAGCCGCCGGGACAGGGATAACAATGAGCAGTTCTTC.

This clone was observed a few times. Here the CDR3 reads CASSVQGSNYGYTF. DNA for the CDR3: TGTGCCAGCAGTGTGCAGGGCTCCAACTATGGCTACACCTTC. The chain recombines TRBV25-1 with TRBJ1-2; D may be TRBD1 (5 bases). Trimming removed 4 bases from V and 2 bases from J, with 11 bases in between. Germline V gives CDR1 MGHDK, CDR2 SYGVNS. The CDR3 is 14 amino acids.